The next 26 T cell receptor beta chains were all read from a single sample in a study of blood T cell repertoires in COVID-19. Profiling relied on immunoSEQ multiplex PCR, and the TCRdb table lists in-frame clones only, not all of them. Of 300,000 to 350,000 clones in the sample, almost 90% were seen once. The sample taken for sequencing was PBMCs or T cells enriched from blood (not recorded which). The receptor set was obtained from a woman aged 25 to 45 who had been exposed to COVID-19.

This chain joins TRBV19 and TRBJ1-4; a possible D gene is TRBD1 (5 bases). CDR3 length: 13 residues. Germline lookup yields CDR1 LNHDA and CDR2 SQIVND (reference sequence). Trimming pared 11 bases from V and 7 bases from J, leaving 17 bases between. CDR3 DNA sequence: TGTGCCTCCTACGGGGGTTTTGTTGAAAAACTGTTTTTT. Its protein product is CASYGGFVEKLFF. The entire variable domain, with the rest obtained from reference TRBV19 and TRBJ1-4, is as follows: DGGITQSPKYLFRKEGQNVTLSCEQNLNHDAMYWYRQDPGQGLRLIYYSQIVNDFQKGDIAEGYSVSREKKESFPLTVTSAQKNPTAFYLCASYGGFVEKLFFGSGTQLSVL.

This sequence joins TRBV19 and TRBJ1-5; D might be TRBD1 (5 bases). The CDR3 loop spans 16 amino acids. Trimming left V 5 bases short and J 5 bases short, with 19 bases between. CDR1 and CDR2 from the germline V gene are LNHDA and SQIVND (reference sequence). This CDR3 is CASSFGQGRWDQPQHF. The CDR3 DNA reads TGTGCCAGTAGTTTCGGACAAGGGCGTTGGGATCAGCCCCAGCATTTT.

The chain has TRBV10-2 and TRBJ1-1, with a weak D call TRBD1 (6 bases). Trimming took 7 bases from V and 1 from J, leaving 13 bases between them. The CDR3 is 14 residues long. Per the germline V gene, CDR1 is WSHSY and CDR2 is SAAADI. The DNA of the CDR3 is TGCGCCAGCAAGGGGGTTCAGGGGAACACTGAAGCTTTCTTT. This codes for CASKGVQGNTEAFF.

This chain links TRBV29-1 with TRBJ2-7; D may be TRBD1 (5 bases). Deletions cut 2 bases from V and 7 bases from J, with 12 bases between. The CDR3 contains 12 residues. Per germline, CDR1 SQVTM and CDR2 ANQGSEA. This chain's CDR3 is CSVEKQGREQYF. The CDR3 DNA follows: TGCAGCGTTGAAAAGCAGGGTCGGGAGCAGTACTTC.

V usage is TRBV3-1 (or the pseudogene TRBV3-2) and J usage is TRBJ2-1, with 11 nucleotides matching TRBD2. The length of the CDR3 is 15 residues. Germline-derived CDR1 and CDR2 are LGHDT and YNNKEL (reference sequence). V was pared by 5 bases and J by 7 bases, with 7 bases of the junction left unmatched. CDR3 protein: CASSDSGRALNEQFF. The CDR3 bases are TGTGCCAGCAGCGATAGCGGGAGGGCCCTTAATGAGCAGTTCTTC.

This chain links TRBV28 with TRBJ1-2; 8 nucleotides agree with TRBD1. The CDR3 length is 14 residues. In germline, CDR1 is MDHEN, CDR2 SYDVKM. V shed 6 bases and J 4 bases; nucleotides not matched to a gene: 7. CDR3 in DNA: TGTGCCAGCAGCCCCCGGACAGGGTTCTATGGCTACACCTTC. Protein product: CASSPRTGFYGYTF.

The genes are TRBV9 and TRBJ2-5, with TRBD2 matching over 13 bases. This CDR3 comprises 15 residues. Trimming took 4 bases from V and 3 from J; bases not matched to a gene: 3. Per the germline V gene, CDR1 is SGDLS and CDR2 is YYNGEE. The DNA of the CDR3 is TGTGCCAGCAGCCCAGGGACTAGCGGGGAAGAGACCCAGTACTTC. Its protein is CASSPGTSGEETQYF. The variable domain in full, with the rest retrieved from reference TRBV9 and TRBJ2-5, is DSGVTQTPKHLITATGQRVTLRCSPRSGDLSVYWYQQSLDQGLQFLIQYYNGEERAKGNILERFSAQQFPDLHSELNLSSLELGDSALYFCASSPGTSGEETQYFGPGTRLLVL.

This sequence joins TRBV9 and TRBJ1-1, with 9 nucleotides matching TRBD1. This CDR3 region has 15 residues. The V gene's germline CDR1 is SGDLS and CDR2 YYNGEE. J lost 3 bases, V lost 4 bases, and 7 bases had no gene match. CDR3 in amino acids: CASSPRDRDYTEAFF. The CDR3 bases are TGTGCCAGCAGCCCTCGGGACAGGGACTACACTGAAGCTTTCTTT.

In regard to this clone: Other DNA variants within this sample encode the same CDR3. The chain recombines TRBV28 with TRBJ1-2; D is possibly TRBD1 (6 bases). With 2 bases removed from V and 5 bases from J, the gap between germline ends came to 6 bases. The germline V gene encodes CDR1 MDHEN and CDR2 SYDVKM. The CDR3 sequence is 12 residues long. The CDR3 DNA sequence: TGTGCCAGCAGTTTACAGGGGTATGGCTACACCTTC. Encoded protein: CASSLQGYGYTF.

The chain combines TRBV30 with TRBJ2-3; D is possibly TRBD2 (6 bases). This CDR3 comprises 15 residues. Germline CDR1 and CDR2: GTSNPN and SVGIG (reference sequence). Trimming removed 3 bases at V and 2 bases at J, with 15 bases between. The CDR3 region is CAWREGLSPTDTQYF. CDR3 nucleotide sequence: TGTGCCTGGAGGGAAGGACTATCCCCCACAGATACGCAGTATTTT.

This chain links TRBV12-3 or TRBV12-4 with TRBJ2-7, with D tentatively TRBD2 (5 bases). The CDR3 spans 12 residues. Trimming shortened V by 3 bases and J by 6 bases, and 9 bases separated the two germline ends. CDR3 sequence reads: CASSLPGGEQYF. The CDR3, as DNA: TGTGCCAGCAGTTTGCCCGGAGGCGAGCAGTACTTC.

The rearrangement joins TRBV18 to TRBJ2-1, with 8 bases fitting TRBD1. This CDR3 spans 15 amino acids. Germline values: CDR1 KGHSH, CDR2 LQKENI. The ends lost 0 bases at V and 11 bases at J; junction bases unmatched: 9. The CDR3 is CASSPPDRVKGKQFF. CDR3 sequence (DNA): TGTGCCAGCTCACCACCGGACAGGGTAAAGGGTAAGCAGTTCTTC.

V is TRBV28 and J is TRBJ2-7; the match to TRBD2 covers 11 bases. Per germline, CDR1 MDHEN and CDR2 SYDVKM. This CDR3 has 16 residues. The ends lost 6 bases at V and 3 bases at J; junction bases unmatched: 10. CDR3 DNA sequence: TGTGCCAGCAGCCGAGTTAGCGGGAGGGCCAACTACGAGCAGTACTTC. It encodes CASSRVSGRANYEQYF.

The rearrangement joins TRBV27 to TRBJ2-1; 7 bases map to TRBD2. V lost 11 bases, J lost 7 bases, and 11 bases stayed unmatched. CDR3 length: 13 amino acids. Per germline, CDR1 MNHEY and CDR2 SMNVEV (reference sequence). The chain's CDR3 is CAVAAGEANEQFF. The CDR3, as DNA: TGTGCCGTAGCGGCGGGAGAGGCTAATGAGCAGTTCTTC.

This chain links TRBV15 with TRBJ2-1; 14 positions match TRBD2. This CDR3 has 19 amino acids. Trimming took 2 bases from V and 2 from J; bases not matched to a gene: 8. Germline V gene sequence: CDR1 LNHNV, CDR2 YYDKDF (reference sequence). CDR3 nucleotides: TGTGCCACCAGCAGACCGGGACTAGCGGGAGAGGGCACCTACAATGAGCAGTTCTTC. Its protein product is CATSRPGLAGEGTYNEQFF.

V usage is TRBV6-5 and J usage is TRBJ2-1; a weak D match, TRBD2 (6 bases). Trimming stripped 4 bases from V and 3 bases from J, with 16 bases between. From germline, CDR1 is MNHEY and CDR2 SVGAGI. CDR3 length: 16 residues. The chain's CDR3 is CASSSSGAGIYNEQFF. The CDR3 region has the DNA TGTGCCAGCAGTTCCTCCGGGGCGGGGATCTACAATGAGCAGTTCTTC.

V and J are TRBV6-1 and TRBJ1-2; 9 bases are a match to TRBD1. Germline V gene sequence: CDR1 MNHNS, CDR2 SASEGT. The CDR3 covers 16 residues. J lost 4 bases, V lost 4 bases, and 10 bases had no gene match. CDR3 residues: CASSGPRTGDVYGYTF. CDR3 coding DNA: TGTGCCAGCAGTGGCCCGAGGACAGGGGACGTCTATGGCTACACCTTC.

The CDR3 nucleotides are TGTGCCAGCAGCGCAGGCCTGGGCTATGGCTACACCTTC. Translation: CASSAGLGYGYTF. The rearrangement links TRBV7-2 to TRBJ1-2; D gene ambiguous. This CDR3 has 13 residues. The V gene lost 5 bases and the J gene lost 4 bases, with 11 bases spanning the gap. Germline V gene sequence: CDR1 SGHTA, CDR2 FQGNSA.

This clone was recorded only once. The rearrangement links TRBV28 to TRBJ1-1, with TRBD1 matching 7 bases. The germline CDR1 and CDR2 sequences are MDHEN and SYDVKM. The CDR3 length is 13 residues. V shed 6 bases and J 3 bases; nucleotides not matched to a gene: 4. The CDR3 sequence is CASRETGDTEAFF. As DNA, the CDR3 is TGTGCCAGCAGAGAAACAGGGGACACTGAAGCTTTCTTT.

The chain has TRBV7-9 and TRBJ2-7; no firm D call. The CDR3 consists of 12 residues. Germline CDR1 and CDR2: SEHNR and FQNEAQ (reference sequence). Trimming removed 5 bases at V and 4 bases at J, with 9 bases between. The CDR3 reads CASSRGGYEQYF. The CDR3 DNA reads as TGTGCCAGCAGCCGCGGTGGGTACGAGCAGTACTTC. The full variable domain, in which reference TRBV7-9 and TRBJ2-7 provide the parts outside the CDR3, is DTGVSQNPRHKITKRGQNVTFRCDPISEHNRLYWYRQTLGQGPEFLTYFQNEAQLEKSRLLSDRFSAERPKGSFSTLEIQRTEQGDSAMYLCASSRGGYEQYFGPGTRLTVT.

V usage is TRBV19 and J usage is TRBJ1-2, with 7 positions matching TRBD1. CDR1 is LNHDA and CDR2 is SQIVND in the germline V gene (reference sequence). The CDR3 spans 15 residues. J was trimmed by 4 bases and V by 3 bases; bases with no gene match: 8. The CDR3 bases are TGTGCCAGTAGTATCCTCGACAGGGTTGCCTATGGCTACACCTTC. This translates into CASSILDRVAYGYTF. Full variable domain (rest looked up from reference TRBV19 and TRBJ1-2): DGGITQSPKYLFRKEGQNVTLSCEQNLNHDAMYWYRQDPGQGLRLIYYSQIVNDFQKGDIAEGYSVSREKKESFPLTVTSAQKNPTAFYLCASSILDRVAYGYTFGSGTRLTVV.

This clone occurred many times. CDR3 sequence (DNA): TGCGCCAGCAGCACAGGCGGGGGGCCCGACCAAGAGACCCAGTACTTC. As protein: CASSTGGGPDQETQYF. The chain carries TRBV4-1 and TRBJ2-5; 8 bases line up with TRBD2. V lost 5 bases, J lost 0 bases, and 8 bases stayed unmatched. There are 16 residues in the CDR3. Looked up from germline, CDR1 is MGHRA and CDR2 is YSYEKL.

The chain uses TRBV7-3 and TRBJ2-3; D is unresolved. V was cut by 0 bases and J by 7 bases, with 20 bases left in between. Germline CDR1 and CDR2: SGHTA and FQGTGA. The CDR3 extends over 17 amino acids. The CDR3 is CASSLTGVGSVPYTQYF. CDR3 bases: TGTGCCAGCAGCTTAACGGGCGTAGGTTCAGTCCCCTATACGCAGTATTTT.

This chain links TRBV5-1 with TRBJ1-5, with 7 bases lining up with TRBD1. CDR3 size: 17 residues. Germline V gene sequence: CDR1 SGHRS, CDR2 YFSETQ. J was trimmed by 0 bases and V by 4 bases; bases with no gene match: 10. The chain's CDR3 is CASSPRTGVYSNQPQHF. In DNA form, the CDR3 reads TGCGCCAGCAGCCCAAGGACAGGCGTGTATAGCAATCAGCCCCAGCATTTT.

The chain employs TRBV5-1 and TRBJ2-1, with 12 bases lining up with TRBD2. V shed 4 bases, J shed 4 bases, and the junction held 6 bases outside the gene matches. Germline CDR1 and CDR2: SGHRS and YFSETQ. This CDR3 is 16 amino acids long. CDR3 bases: TGCGCCAGCAGCCCGCCCCTAGCGGGAGGGTACAATGAGCAGTTCTTC. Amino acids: CASSPPLAGGYNEQFF. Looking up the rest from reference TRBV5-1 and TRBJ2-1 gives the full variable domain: KAGVTQTPRYLIKTRGQQVTLSCSPISGHRSVSWYQQTPGQGLQFLFEYFSETQRNKGNFPGRFSGRQFSNSRSEMNVSTLELGDSALYLCASSPPLAGGYNEQFFGPGTRLTVL.

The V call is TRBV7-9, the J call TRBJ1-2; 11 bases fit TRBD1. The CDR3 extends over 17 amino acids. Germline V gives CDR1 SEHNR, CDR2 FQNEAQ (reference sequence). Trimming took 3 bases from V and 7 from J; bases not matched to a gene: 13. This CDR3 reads CASSFPRGGQGAFGYTF. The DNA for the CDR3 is TGTGCCAGCAGCTTCCCTCGGGGTGGACAGGGGGCGTTTGGCTACACCTTC.